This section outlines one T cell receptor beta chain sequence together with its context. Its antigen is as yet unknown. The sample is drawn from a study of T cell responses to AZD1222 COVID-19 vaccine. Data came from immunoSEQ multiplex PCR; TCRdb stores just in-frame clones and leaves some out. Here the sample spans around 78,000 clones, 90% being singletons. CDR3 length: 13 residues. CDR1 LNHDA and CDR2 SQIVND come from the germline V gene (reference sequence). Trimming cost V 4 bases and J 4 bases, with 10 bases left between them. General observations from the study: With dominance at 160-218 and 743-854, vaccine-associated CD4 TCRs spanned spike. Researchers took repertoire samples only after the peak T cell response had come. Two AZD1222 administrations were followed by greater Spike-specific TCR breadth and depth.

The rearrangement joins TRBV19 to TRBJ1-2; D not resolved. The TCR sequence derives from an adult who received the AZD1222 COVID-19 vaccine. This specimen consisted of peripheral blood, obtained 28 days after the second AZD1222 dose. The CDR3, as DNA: TGTGCCAGTAGTAGTGGTGGAATCTATGGCTACACCTTC. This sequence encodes CASSSGGIYGYTF.